One sample yielded the 22 T cell receptor beta chains listed below, sequenced in a study of blood T cells in healthy people across ages. A J-beta primer mix and a sample-barcoded 5' primer were used in a second PCR of about 7 to 12 cycles. TCRdb processed the 5' RACE reads anew with MiXCR; each CDR3 protein has one entry. This table has 1.5 million to 2 million distinct CDR3 sequences, less than 50% appearing once. The sample consisted of blood. The receptor set was obtained from a woman aged 40 to 50 in good health.

There are a few counts of this clonotype. The CDR3 spells CARLAGGSEQFF. In DNA, the CDR3 is TGTGCCAGACTAGCGGGGGGCAGTGAGCAGTTCTTC. J is TRBJ2-1 and V is TRBV2, with TRBD2 matching over 12 bases. Unmatched junction bases numbered 3, after V lost 9 bases and J lost 9 bases. CDR3 length: 12 amino acids. Germline V CDR1 and CDR2: SNHLY, FYNNEI.

The chain is built from TRBV4-2 and TRBJ2-7; D remains unclear. Germline V lookup: CDR1 LGHNA, CDR2 YNFKEQ. V lost 4 bases and J lost 10, with 11 bases in between. The CDR3 is made up of 11 amino acids. CDR3 nucleotides: TGTGCCAGCAGCCTTCTCAGTAACCAGTACTTC. Encoded protein: CASSLLSNQYF.

The chain recombines TRBV20-1 with TRBJ1-1; no clear D gene. Germline values: CDR1 DFQATT, CDR2 SNEGSKA (reference sequence). The CDR3 length is 15 residues. Trimming took off 6 bases at V and 1 base at J, with 18 bases between the two ends. CDR3 residues: CSAHRSAGSNTEAFF. The CDR3, as DNA: TGCAGTGCCCATAGGTCGGCAGGATCGAACACTGAAGCTTTCTTT.

The rearrangement links TRBV5-1 to TRBJ2-1; D gene unclear. The germline V gene encodes CDR1 SGHRS and CDR2 YFSETQ. The germline V and J ends were trimmed by 0 bases and 6 bases, with 16 bases remaining between them. The CDR3 covers 16 residues. The CDR3 protein is CASSLGPSITSNEQFF. The CDR3 bases are TGCGCCAGCAGCTTGGGCCCCTCCATTACAAGCAATGAGCAGTTCTTC.

Only a few counts were recorded for this clonotype. This chain connects TRBV5-1 to TRBJ2-4, with a weak D call TRBD2 (5 bases). CDR1 SGHRS and CDR2 YFSETQ come from the germline V gene. V was clipped by 2 bases and J by 8 bases, with 14 bases between them. The CDR3 consists of 14 residues. The CDR3 DNA reads TGCGCCAGCAGCTTCGGGCGGGTAGAGGACATTCAGTACTTC. The encoded protein is CASSFGRVEDIQYF.

This clonotype has only one observation. The V gene is TRBV15, the J gene TRBJ2-3, with 13 bases lining up with TRBD2. The junction had 1 base not matched to a gene; V was cut back by 1 base and J by 3 bases. The CDR3 sequence is 16 residues long. Germline V CDR1 and CDR2: LNHNV, YYDKDF (reference sequence). Here the CDR3 reads CATSRGTSGGTDTQYF. CDR3 DNA: TGTGCCACCAGCAGAGGGACTAGCGGGGGAACAGATACGCAGTATTTT.

The gene calls are TRBV12-3 or TRBV12-4 and TRBJ2-1; D tentatively reads TRBD1 or TRBD2 (5 bases each). The CDR3 is 15 residues long. Trimming removed 3 bases from V and 4 bases from J, with 13 bases in between. The CDR3 is CASSFVGDRYNEQFF. CDR3 DNA sequence: TGTGCCAGCAGTTTTGTGGGGGATCGATACAATGAGCAGTTCTTC.

The chain carries TRBV5-6 and TRBJ2-3, with D uncertain. CDR1 is SGHDT, CDR2 YYEEEE, per germline. The CDR3 is 15 residues long. The V end lost 1 base, the J end lost 1 base, and 10 bases lay between the germline ends. CDR3 sequence (DNA): TGTGCCAGCAGCTTGCGACCAGGACGCACAGATACGCAGTATTTT. It yields the protein CASSLRPGRTDTQYF.

This clonotype was seen just once. V usage is TRBV11-2 and J usage is TRBJ2-5; 8 bases line up with TRBD1. Germline V CDR1 and CDR2: SGHAT, FQNNGV. The CDR3 is 17 residues long. J was trimmed by 4 bases and V by 4 bases; bases with no gene match: 14. The CDR3 protein is CASSSHLGDRLSETQYF. DNA for the CDR3: TGTGCCAGCAGCTCCCATTTGGGGGACAGGCTATCAGAGACCCAGTACTTC.

The chain carries TRBV12-3 or TRBV12-4 and TRBJ2-7; D may correspond to TRBD1 or TRBD2 (5 bases each). The J call may be in error: the DNA end matches TRBJ2-5 better. The CDR3 runs 18 residues. The CDR3 protein is CASRYTNSGTQGGETQYF. The CDR3 coding sequence is TGTGCCAGCAGATACACTAACTCCGGGACCCAAGGTGGGGAGACCCAGTACTTC.

This clonotype was seen at least ten times. The chain joins TRBV12-3 or TRBV12-4 to TRBJ2-5; unclear D gene. Between the trimmed V and J ends, which lost 2 bases and 5 bases, there was a span of 6 bases. The CDR3 length is 12 residues. The chain's CDR3 is CASSLIVETQYF. The CDR3 nucleotides are TGTGCCAGCAGTTTAATTGTCGAGACCCAGTACTTC.

The rearrangement joins TRBV9 to TRBJ2-1, with D perhaps TRBD1 or TRBD2 (7 bases each). V lost 3 bases and J 8 bases, leaving 24 bases between the germline ends. The CDR3 is 17 amino acids. Germline loops: CDR1 SGDLS, CDR2 YYNGEE. CDR3 sequence reads: CASSEGLNRGLRDEQFF. CDR3 in DNA: TGTGCCAGCAGCGAGGGACTAAACAGGGGTTTGCGGGATGAGCAGTTCTTC.

The chain carries TRBV6-1 and TRBJ1-5; D unclear. The CDR3 runs 16 residues. Germline-derived CDR1 and CDR2 are MNHNS and SASEGT. Trimming took off 6 bases at V and 2 bases at J, with 17 bases between the two ends. The CDR3 DNA reads TGTGCCAGCAGGGAAACAGCCTTTAGCGGCAATCAGCCCCAGCATTTT. Its protein is CASRETAFSGNQPQHF.

This clonotype has a handful of counts. This chain connects TRBV29-1 to TRBJ2-5; D gene unclear. Looked up from germline, CDR1 is SQVTM and CDR2 is ANQGSEA. V was trimmed by 5 bases and J by 4 bases, leaving 14 bases between them. The CDR3 consists of 13 residues. This chain's CDR3 is CSVPMTGRETQYF. In DNA, the CDR3 is TGCAGCGTTCCAATGACTGGGCGAGAGACCCAGTACTTC.

The CDR3 loop reads CASSPGSGNEAFF. In DNA form, the CDR3 reads TGTGCCAGCAGCCCAGGGTCGGGGAATGAAGCTTTCTTT. The chain links TRBV7-3 to TRBJ1-1; perhaps TRBD1 as D (5 bases). Deletions cut 5 bases from V and 7 bases from J, with 14 bases between. Germline lookup yields CDR1 SGHTA and CDR2 FQGTGA. CDR3 length equals 13 residues.

The rearrangement joins TRBV20-1 to TRBJ2-3; D is perhaps TRBD2 (6 bases). The germline V and J ends were trimmed by 6 bases and 2 bases, with 18 bases remaining between them. This CDR3 has 15 amino acids. Germline values: CDR1 DFQATT, CDR2 SNEGSKA (reference sequence). The CDR3 loop is CSAQNLGGYTDTQYF. CDR3 bases: TGCAGTGCCCAGAACCTGGGGGGATACACAGATACGCAGTATTTT.

This clonotype was picked up one time. Given a far larger clone just one base away, this is likely a sequencing read error. V and J are TRBV2 and TRBJ2-5, with 7 positions matching TRBD1. The end of the DNA is better explained by TRBJ2-7, so the J call may be wrong. Germline CDR1 reads SNHLY; CDR2 reads FYNNEI. The length of the CDR3 is 12 residues. The CDR3 bases are TGTGCCAGCACCCGACAGGGCTACGAGCAGTACTTC. Protein sequence: CASTRQGYEQYF.

This sequence joins TRBV20-1 and TRBJ2-7, with 12 bases fitting TRBD2. Germline V gives CDR1 DFQATT, CDR2 SNEGSKA (reference sequence). This CDR3 spans 15 amino acids. V gave up 2 bases and J gave up 3 bases; unmatched junction bases: 5. As DNA, the CDR3 is TGCAGTGCTAGAACCCTAGCGGGGGGGATCTACGAGCAGTACTTC. Protein sequence: CSARTLAGGIYEQYF.

This clonotype has a single count. This chain joins TRBV6-5 and TRBJ1-2, with TRBD1 identical over 9 bases. Germline CDR1 is MNHEY and CDR2 is SVGAGI. The CDR3 is 16 residues long. J lost 7 bases, V lost 2 bases, and 11 bases had no gene match. The CDR3 region is CASSYSPGQGLAGYTF. CDR3 DNA sequence: TGTGCCAGCAGTTACAGTCCGGGACAGGGACTTGCTGGCTACACCTTC.

This clonotype has only one observation. The chain combines TRBV6-2 or TRBV6-3 with TRBJ2-1; D might be TRBD1 (5 bases). This CDR3 is 12 amino acids long. Germline V gene sequence: CDR1 MNHEY, CDR2 SVGEGT. V lost 2 bases and J 8 bases, leaving 7 bases between the germline ends. The CDR3 DNA reads TGTGCCAGCAGTTACGACAGCCATGAGCAGTTCTTC. Translation: CASSYDSHEQFF.

A note on this clonotype: Compared with germline, one end of the junction differs, possibly owing to a read error. The chain recombines TRBV4-3 with TRBJ2-5, with D perhaps matching TRBD2 (6 bases). CDR1 LGHNA and CDR2 YSLEER come from the germline V gene. The CDR3 has 16 amino acids. Here the CDR3 reads CASGQEGRAGQETQYF. DNA of the CDR3: TGCGCCAGCGGCCAAGAAGGACGAGCGGGTCAAGAGACCCAGTACTTC.

The chain is built from TRBV20-1 and TRBJ1-5, with 8 bases that match TRBD1. CDR3 length: 15 amino acids. The J segment lost 3 bases and the V segment lost 6 bases, leaving 10 bases of the junction unmatched. Germline lookup yields CDR1 DFQATT and CDR2 SNEGSKA (reference sequence). The CDR3 loop is CSASPDRASNQPQHF. The CDR3 DNA reads TGCAGTGCCAGCCCGGACAGGGCGTCCAATCAGCCCCAGCATTTT.